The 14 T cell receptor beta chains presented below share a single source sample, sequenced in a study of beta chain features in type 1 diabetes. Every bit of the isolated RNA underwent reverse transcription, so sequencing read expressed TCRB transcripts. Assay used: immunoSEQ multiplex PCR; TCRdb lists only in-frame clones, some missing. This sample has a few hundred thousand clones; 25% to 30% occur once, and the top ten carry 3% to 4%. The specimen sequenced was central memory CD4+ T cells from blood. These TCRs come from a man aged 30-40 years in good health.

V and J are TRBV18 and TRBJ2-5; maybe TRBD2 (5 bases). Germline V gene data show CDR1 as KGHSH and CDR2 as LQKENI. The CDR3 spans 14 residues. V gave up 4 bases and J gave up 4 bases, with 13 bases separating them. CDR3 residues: CASSRAPSGETQYF. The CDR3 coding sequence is TGTGCCAGCTCACGAGCGCCAAGCGGAGAGACCCAGTACTTC. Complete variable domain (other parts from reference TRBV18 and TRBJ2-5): NAGVMQNPRHLVRRRGQEARLRCSPMKGHSHVYWYRQLPEEGLKFMVYLQKENIIDESGMPKERFSAEFPKEGPSILRIQQVVRGDSAAYFCASSRAPSGETQYFGPGTRLLVL.

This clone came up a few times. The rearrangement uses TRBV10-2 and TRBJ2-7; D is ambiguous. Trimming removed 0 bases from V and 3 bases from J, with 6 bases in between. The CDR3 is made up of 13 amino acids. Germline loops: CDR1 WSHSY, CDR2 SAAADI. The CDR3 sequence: CASSESINYEQYF. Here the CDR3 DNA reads TGCGCCAGCAGTGAGTCGATTAACTACGAGCAGTACTTC.

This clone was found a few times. Written as DNA, the CDR3 is TGTGCCAGTAACCCGGACAGAGGCACTGAAGCTTTCTTT. Its translation: CASNPDRGTEAFF. This chain uses TRBV19 with TRBJ1-1, with D maybe TRBD1 (6 bases). Between the trimmed V and J ends, which lost 7 bases and 4 bases, there was a span of 13 bases. The CDR3 extends over 13 amino acids. Germline CDR1 and CDR2: LNHDA and SQIVND (reference sequence).

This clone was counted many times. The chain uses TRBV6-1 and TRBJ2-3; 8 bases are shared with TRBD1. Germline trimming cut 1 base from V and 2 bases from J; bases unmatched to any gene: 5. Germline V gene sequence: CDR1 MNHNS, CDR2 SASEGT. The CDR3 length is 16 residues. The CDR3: CASSEGTGPPTDTQYF. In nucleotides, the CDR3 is TGTGCCAGCAGTGAAGGGACAGGGCCTCCCACAGATACGCAGTATTTT.

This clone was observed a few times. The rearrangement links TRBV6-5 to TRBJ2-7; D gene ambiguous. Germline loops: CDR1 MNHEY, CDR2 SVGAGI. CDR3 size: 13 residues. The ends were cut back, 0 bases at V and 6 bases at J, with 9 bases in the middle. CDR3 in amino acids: CASSYSGQTEQYF. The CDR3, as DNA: TGTGCCAGCAGTTACTCGGGCCAGACCGAGCAGTACTTC.

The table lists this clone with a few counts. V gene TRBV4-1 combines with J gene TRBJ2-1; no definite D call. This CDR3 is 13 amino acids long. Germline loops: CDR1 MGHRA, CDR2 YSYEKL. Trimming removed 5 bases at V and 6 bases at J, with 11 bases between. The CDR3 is CASSTQTGNEQFF. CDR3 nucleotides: TGCGCCAGCAGCACCCAGACGGGCAATGAGCAGTTCTTC.

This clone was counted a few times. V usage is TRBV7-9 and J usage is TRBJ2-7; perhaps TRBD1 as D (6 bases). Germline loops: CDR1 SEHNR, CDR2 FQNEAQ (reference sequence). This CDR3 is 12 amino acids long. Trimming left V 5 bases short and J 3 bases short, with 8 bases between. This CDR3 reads CASSEQGYEQYF. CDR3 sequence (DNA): TGTGCCAGCAGCGAACAGGGCTACGAGCAGTACTTC.

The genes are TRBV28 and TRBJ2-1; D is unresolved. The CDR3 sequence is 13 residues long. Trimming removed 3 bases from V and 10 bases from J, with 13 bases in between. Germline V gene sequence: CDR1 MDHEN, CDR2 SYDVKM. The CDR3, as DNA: TGTGCCAGCAGTTTTACCCCCCACCACGAGCAGTTCTTC. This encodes CASSFTPHHEQFF.

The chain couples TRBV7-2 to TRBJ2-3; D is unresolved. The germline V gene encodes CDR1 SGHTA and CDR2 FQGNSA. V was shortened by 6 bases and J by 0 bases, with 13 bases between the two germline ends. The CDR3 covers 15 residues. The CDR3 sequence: CASSIRYPSTDTQYF. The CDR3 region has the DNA TGTGCCAGCAGTATAAGGTACCCCAGCACAGATACGCAGTATTTT.

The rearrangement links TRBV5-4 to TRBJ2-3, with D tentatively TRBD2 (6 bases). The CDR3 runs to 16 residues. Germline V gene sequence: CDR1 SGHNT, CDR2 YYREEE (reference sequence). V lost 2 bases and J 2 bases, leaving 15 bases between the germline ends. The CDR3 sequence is CASSLSRGTVTDTQYF. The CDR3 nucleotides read TGTGCCAGCAGCTTATCACGCGGGACCGTCACAGATACGCAGTATTTT.

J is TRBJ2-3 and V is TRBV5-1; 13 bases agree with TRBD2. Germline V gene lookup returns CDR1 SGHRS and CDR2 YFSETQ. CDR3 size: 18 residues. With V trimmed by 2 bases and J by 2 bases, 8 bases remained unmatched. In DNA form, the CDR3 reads TGCGCCAGCAGCTTAGAACCGGGACTAGCGGGATTCACAGATACGCAGTATTTT. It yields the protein CASSLEPGLAGFTDTQYF.

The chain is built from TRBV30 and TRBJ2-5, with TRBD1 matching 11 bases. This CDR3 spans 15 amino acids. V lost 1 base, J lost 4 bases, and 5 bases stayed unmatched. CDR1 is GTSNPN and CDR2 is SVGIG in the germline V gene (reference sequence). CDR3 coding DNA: TGTGCCTGGAGTGCGGACAGGGGGCGCGCAGAGACCCAGTACTTC. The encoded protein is CAWSADRGRAETQYF.

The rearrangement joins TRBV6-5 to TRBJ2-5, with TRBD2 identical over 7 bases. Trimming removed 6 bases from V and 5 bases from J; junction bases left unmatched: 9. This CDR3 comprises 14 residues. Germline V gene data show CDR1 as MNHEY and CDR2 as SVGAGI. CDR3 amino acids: CASSLAGRPETQYF. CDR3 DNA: TGTGCCAGCAGCTTAGCGGGCCGTCCGGAGACCCAGTACTTC.

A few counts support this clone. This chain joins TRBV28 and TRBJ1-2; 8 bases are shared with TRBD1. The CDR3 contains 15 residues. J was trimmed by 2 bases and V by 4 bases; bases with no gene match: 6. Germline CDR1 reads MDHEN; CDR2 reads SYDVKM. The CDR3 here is CASSSTGGPNYGYTF. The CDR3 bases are TGTGCCAGCAGTTCAACAGGGGGACCGAACTATGGCTACACCTTC.